This TCR beta chain originates from a study of blood T cells in healthy people across ages. Study-level findings and limits: Compared with aged donors, long-lived donors showed fewer expanded clones, suggesting selection.

This clonotype has only a few counts. Its antigen is not known. The CDR3 loop spans 13 amino acids. Germline CDR1 is SGHRS and CDR2 is YFSETQ. V lost 5 bases and J lost 1; bases outside the gene matches: 2. A sample-barcoded 5' primer and a J-beta primer mix were used in a second PCR of about 7 to 11 cycles. Carrying 12 random nucleotides, a template-switch adaptor labeled each individual cDNA molecule. MiXCR, applied by TCRdb to the 5' RACE reads, yields one record per CDR3 protein. The table lists roughly 800,000 distinct CDR3 sequences, over 45% of them singletons. V and J are TRBV5-1 and TRBJ2-7, with 8 positions matching TRBD1. What was sequenced was blood. This TCR was recovered from a man aged 25 to 45 in good health. The CDR3 here is CASRDRDSYEQYF. DNA of the CDR3: TGCGCCAGCAGGGACAGGGATTCCTACGAGCAGTACTTC.